The 25 T cell receptor beta chains reported below all come from one sample, sequenced in a study of shared clonotypes between healthy human individuals. The method was immunoSEQ multiplex PCR; TCRdb's version includes in-frame clones alone and lacks a portion of them. This table holds under 600,000 clones, just over 75% found once. Sequencing input: PBMCs. All receptors come from a woman between 35 and 50 years old in good health. Some clones in this sample may be carry-over from other donors' samples.

The gene calls are TRBV2 and TRBJ2-1, with a weak D call TRBD2 (6 bases). Germline values: CDR1 SNHLY, CDR2 FYNNEI. This CDR3 spans 16 amino acids. Trimming took 6 bases from V and 5 from J, leaving 20 bases between them. CDR3 sequence (DNA): TGTGCCAGCAGGGGGATGGGACTGGCGTTGGACAATGAGCAGTTCTTC. This codes for CASRGMGLALDNEQFF. The full variable domain, its missing parts supplied by reference TRBV2 and TRBJ2-1, is EPEVTQTPSHQVTQMGQEVILRCVPISNHLYFYWYRQILGQKVEFLVSFYNNEISEKSEIFDDQFSVERPDGSNFTLKIRSTKLEDSAMYFCASRGMGLALDNEQFFGPGTRLTVL.

This clone occurred many times. Other DNA variants within this sample encode the same CDR3. The CDR3 bases are TGTGCCATCAGTGAACAGAGCAATCAGCCCCAGCATTTT. Its translation: CAISEQSNQPQHF. V and J are TRBV10-3 and TRBJ1-5; D not resolved. Looked up from germline, CDR1 is ENHRY and CDR2 is SYGVKD. The V end lost 3 bases, the J end lost 1 base, and 4 bases lay between the germline ends. CDR3 size: 13 residues.

This clone was seen a handful of times. The chain joins TRBV5-1 to TRBJ1-5; D not resolved. The CDR3 runs to 14 residues. CDR1 is SGHRS and CDR2 is YFSETQ in the germline V gene. The germline V and J ends were trimmed by 0 bases and 1 base, with 5 bases remaining between them. CDR3 sequence reads: CASSLGGSNQPQHF. The DNA for the CDR3 is TGCGCCAGCAGCTTGGGCGGGAGCAATCAGCCCCAGCATTTT.

The V gene is TRBV10-3, the J gene TRBJ1-3; no definite D call. Trimming shortened V by 2 bases and J by 2 bases, and 7 bases separated the two germline ends. The CDR3 sequence is 14 residues long. The germline V gene has CDR1 ENHRY and CDR2 SYGVKD. The CDR3: CAISEPNTGNTIYF. The CDR3 nucleotides read TGTGCCATCAGTGAGCCAAATACTGGAAACACCATATATTTT.

The rearrangement links TRBV6-1 to TRBJ1-1, with D perhaps TRBD1 (6 bases). Germline V gene sequence: CDR1 MNHNS, CDR2 SASEGT. The CDR3 is made up of 13 amino acids. Trimming cost V 6 bases and J 5 bases, with 13 bases left between them. In DNA, the CDR3 is TGTGCCAGCAGCCCCGCAGGGGAGACTGAAGCTTTCTTT. This encodes CASSPAGETEAFF.

The sample holds a few counts of this clone. The sample carries other DNA sequences with the same CDR3. The chain carries TRBV4-1 and TRBJ1-1; TRBD1 agrees at 7 bases. The CDR3 has 13 amino acids. V lost 5 bases to trimming and J lost 1 base; unmatched junction nucleotides: 1. CDR1 is MGHRA, CDR2 YSYEKL, per germline. CDR3 sequence (DNA): TGCGCCAGCAGCAGACAGGGGAACACTGAAGCTTTCTTT. Its translation: CASSRQGNTEAFF.

This clone was observed a single time. The sample has other DNA sequences that encode this CDR3 too. The chain couples TRBV27 to TRBJ2-5; TRBD2 is a possible D gene (5 bases). The better agreement between TRBJ2-7 and the DNA end casts doubt on the J call. The length of the CDR3 is 16 residues. From germline, CDR1 is MNHEY and CDR2 SMNVEV (reference sequence). The CDR3 reads CASSLRARPERYEQYF. The CDR3 nucleotides are TGTGCCAGCAGTTTGAGGGCGCGGCCTGAACGCTACGAGCAGTACTTC.

The chain couples TRBV11-2 to TRBJ1-1, with D maybe TRBD1 (5 bases). CDR1 is SGHAT, CDR2 FQNNGV, per germline. The V gene lost 5 bases and the J gene lost 1 base, with 14 bases spanning the gap. The CDR3 consists of 15 residues. This CDR3 is CASSHVGGGNTEAFF. CDR3 in DNA: TGTGCCAGCAGCCACGTTGGGGGTGGGAACACTGAAGCTTTCTTT.

The chain uses TRBV30 and TRBJ2-7; perhaps D is TRBD1 or TRBD2 (5 bases each). Looked up from germline, CDR1 is GTSNPN and CDR2 is SVGIG (reference sequence). This CDR3 comprises 12 residues. Trimming shortened V by 6 bases and J by 3 bases, and 12 bases separated the two germline ends. The CDR3, as DNA: TGTGCCTGCCGGGACGCCTTCTACGAGCAGTACTTC. It yields the protein CACRDAFYEQYF.

The rearrangement links TRBV18 to TRBJ2-7, with TRBD1 matching over 7 bases. V was clipped by 3 bases and J by 3 bases; unmatched bases: 5. The CDR3 extends over 14 amino acids. Germline V gene lookup returns CDR1 KGHSH and CDR2 LQKENI. CDR3 loop: CASSPKQGIYEQYF. CDR3 coding DNA: TGTGCCAGCTCACCGAAACAGGGGATCTACGAGCAGTACTTC.

As to this clone: A single base separates this from a much larger clone, so it may be a read error. J is TRBJ2-3 and V is TRBV7-2; no firm D call. The V end lost 5 bases, the J end lost 0 bases, and 9 bases lay between the germline ends. The CDR3 consists of 14 residues. Germline values: CDR1 SGHTA, CDR2 FQGNSA. CDR3 in DNA: TGTGCCAGCAGCCCAGGTCCTAGCACAGATACGCAGTATTTT. Protein product: CASSPGPSTDTQYF.

The chain employs TRBV10-3 and TRBJ1-5, with D perhaps matching TRBD1 (6 bases). The V end lost 2 bases, the J end lost 6 bases, and 11 bases lay between the germline ends. The germline V gene encodes CDR1 ENHRY and CDR2 SYGVKD. The CDR3 is made up of 14 amino acids. CDR3 in amino acids: CAISEGGGGQPQHF. CDR3 sequence (DNA): TGTGCCATCAGTGAGGGAGGGGGTGGTCAGCCCCAGCATTTT.

This chain joins TRBV7-8 and TRBJ2-7, with D possibly being TRBD1 or TRBD2 (5 bases each). V was clipped by 0 bases and J by 5 bases, with 5 bases between them. CDR3 length equals 12 residues. Germline-derived CDR1 and CDR2 are SGHVS and FQNEAQ. Written as DNA, the CDR3 is TGTGCCAGCAGCTTAGCGGGGGACGAGCAGTACTTC. Protein: CASSLAGDEQYF.

At least ten counts were recorded for this clone. Other DNA sequences within the sample encode an identical CDR3. The V gene is TRBV30, the J gene TRBJ2-5, with 7 bases that match TRBD2. The CDR3 sequence is 13 residues long. The germline gives CDR1 GTSNPN, CDR2 SVGIG (reference sequence). V lost 1 base and J lost 5; bases outside the gene matches: 4. The DNA for the CDR3 is TGTGCCTGGAGTGCGCCAGCGGGGGAGACCCAGTACTTC. Its translation: CAWSAPAGETQYF.

The CDR3 here is CASSVGRNPAGEQYF. The DNA of the CDR3 is TGTGCCAGCAGCGTAGGGAGAAACCCCGCGGGCGAGCAGTACTTC. The chain joins TRBV9 to TRBJ2-7; D may be TRBD2 (5 bases). V lost 0 bases, J lost 6 bases, and 16 bases lay in between. The CDR3 consists of 15 residues. The germline gives CDR1 SGDLS, CDR2 YYNGEE.

The V and J genes are TRBV11-2 and TRBJ2-3; 12 bases are shared with TRBD1. Per the germline V gene, CDR1 is SGHAT and CDR2 is FQNNGV. The CDR3 has 17 amino acids. The trim removed 1 base at V and 4 bases at J, leaving 6 bases unmatched. The CDR3 region has the DNA TGTGCCAGCAGCTTAGTGGGGACAGGGGGCAGAGCAGATACGCAGTATTTT. As protein: CASSLVGTGGRADTQYF.

With respect to this clone: This may arise from a read error, as a much more abundant clone is one base away. The chain employs TRBV5-4 and TRBJ2-3; no clear D. This CDR3 region has 12 residues. Trimming took off 3 bases at V and 1 base at J, with 3 bases between the two ends. CDR1 and CDR2 (germline): SGHNT, YYREEE (reference sequence). CDR3 coding DNA: TGTGCCAGCAGCTCCGGCACAGATACGCAGTATTTT. It yields the protein CASSSGTDTQYF.

This clone has more than one count but fewer than ten. The chain joins TRBV6-5 to TRBJ1-1; the D is unclear. CDR3 length: 13 residues. Germline-derived CDR1 and CDR2 are MNHEY and SVGAGI. Trimming removed 6 bases at V and 1 base at J, with 9 bases between. The CDR3 region has the DNA TGTGCCAGCAGCAAGATCGAGAACACTGAAGCTTTCTTT. It codes for CASSKIENTEAFF.

The V gene is TRBV25-1, the J gene TRBJ1-5, with 7 bases lining up with TRBD1. The CDR3 consists of 16 residues. CDR1 MGHDK and CDR2 SYGVNS come from the germline V gene. V shed 0 bases and J 2 bases; nucleotides not matched to a gene: 4. This chain's CDR3 is CASSEYTGDGNQPQHF. The CDR3, as DNA: TGTGCCAGCAGTGAATACACAGGGGACGGCAATCAGCCCCAGCATTTT.

This chain joins TRBV5-8 and TRBJ2-3; TRBD1 agrees at 8 bases. CDR1 is SGHTS, CDR2 YDEGEE, per germline. J was trimmed by 3 bases and V by 3 bases; bases with no gene match: 15. The CDR3 is 18 residues long. CDR3 sequence reads: CASSSAMRQGAGTDTQYF. The CDR3 coding sequence is TGTGCCAGCAGCTCAGCTATGAGGCAGGGGGCAGGTACAGATACGCAGTATTTT.

The CDR3, as DNA: TGTGCCAGCAGCTTGTGGGACATGGATACGCAGTATTTT. It is translated as CASSLWDMDTQYF. The chain recombines TRBV7-2 with TRBJ2-3; maybe TRBD1 (6 bases). The CDR3 loop spans 13 amino acids. Germline V gene data show CDR1 as SGHTA and CDR2 as FQGNSA. The V end was cut by 3 bases, the J end by 6 bases, with 10 bases between.

This chain connects TRBV30 to TRBJ1-5, with 8 bases aligning to TRBD1. Trimming removed 3 bases from V and 5 bases from J; junction bases left unmatched: 6. Germline V lookup: CDR1 GTSNPN, CDR2 SVGIG (reference sequence). The CDR3 loop spans 14 amino acids. The chain's CDR3 is CAWREQGVYQPQHF. For the CDR3, the DNA is TGTGCCTGGAGGGAACAGGGGGTTTATCAGCCCCAGCATTTT.

The chain is built from TRBV13 and TRBJ2-1; D ambiguous. CDR3 length: 14 amino acids. Trimming took 7 bases from V and 4 from J, leaving 14 bases between them. Germline V CDR1 and CDR2: PRHDT, FYEKMQ (reference sequence). This CDR3 reads CASNIGGQYNEQFF. In nucleotides, the CDR3 is TGTGCCAGCAACATTGGCGGCCAATACAATGAGCAGTTCTTC.

CDR3 nucleotide sequence: TGTGCCAGCAGCCGGGGATTCGCGAACACCGGGGAGCTGTTTTTT. Translating it yields CASSRGFANTGELFF. The V call is TRBV11-3, the J call TRBJ2-2; possible D gene TRBD2, 5 bases. The CDR3 runs 15 residues. Germline CDR1 is SGHNT and CDR2 is YENEEA. Trimming removed 5 bases at V and 0 bases at J, with 10 bases between.

As concerns this clone: A far larger clone is one base from this, pointing to a likely read error. This chain uses TRBV7-9 with TRBJ2-7; possibly TRBD2 for D (6 bases). This CDR3 is built from 14 residues. Trimming took off 5 bases at V and 0 bases at J, with 11 bases between the two ends. The germline V gene has CDR1 SEHNR and CDR2 FQNEAQ (reference sequence). Here the CDR3 DNA reads TGTGCCAGCAGCGTTTCTAGCGCCTCCTACGAGCAGTACTTC. The encoded protein is CASSVSSASYEQYF.